This T cell receptor (beta chain) was documented in a study of memory CD4+ T cells and cytomegalovirus serostatus. Overall study: Healthy Belgian adult donors included 9 or 10 CMV-positive and 24 CMV-negative people.

The sort gate was single viable CD3+CD4+CD8-CD45RO+ cells for memory CD4+ T cells. Serostatus was set by detecting CMV pp150, pp28, p38, p52 IgG. Study-wide results and limits: About 40% of the roughly 160 known CMV-associated TCRbeta sequences appeared in CD4+ memory. Suggested: most of the CMV-linked TCR signature lies in CD4+ memory cells.

The germline CDR1 and CDR2 sequences are SGHRS and YFSETQ. Between the trimmed V and J ends, which lost 4 bases and 7 bases, there was a span of 18 bases. The CDR3 runs 15 residues. Generated by immunoSEQ multiplex PCR, the TCRdb table keeps only in-frame clones and is missing some. This sample has roughly 49,000 clones; approximately 78% occur once, and the top ten carry under 0.9%. As concerns this clone: The antigen is unknown.

Input material: memory CD4+ T cells from blood. The chain joins TRBV5-1 to TRBJ2-1; the D gene could be TRBD1 or TRBD2 (7 bases each). This clonotype was obtained from an adult in good health and CMV-seronegative. This CDR3 is CASSQGGGRGNEQFF. The CDR3 coding sequence is TGCGCCAGCAGCCAGGGGGGGGGCCGGGGAAATGAGCAGTTCTTC.